This T cell receptor (beta chain) was captured by sequencing in a study of beta chain features in type 1 diabetes. Overall study: Patients were similar to healthy donors in age and gender (as well as in cell yields).

The investigators reverse transcribed all of the isolated RNA, so they sequenced expressed TCRB transcripts. Assay: immunoSEQ multiplex PCR; the TCRdb copy retains only in-frame clones and omits some. The repertoire holds under 500,000 clones, with 25% to 35% as singletons. A single heparinised blood sample, averaging roughly 110 mL, was obtained per donor. V lost 6 bases, J lost 5 bases, and 11 bases lay in between. This CDR3 has 11 amino acids. Looked up from germline, CDR1 is SQVTM and CDR2 is ANQGSEA. A remark on this clone: No antigen is known for it.

Study-wide points: Comparison showed that naive, central memory and Treg TCRB repertoires appeared more similar among patients than among healthy donors. The study found moderately but significantly shorter TCRB CDR3s in all four CD4+ subsets of Type 1 diabetes patients.

The chain recombines TRBV29-1 with TRBJ2-7, with a possible D match to TRBD1 (5 bases). The sequenced sample was naive CD4+ T cells from blood. This TCR derives from a man aged 18 to 30 in good health. CDR3 DNA: TGCAGCGTCGTTAGGGGCGACGAGCAGTACTTC. It specifies CSVVRGDEQYF.